A selection of T cell receptor beta chains follows, all from one sample in a study of cytomegalovirus exposure and HLA in healthy donors. Assay: immunoSEQ multiplex PCR; the TCRdb copy retains only in-frame clones and omits some. Of tens of thousands of clones in the sample, approximately 70% were seen once. Sequencing was carried out using PBMCs. The source of these receptors is a man aged 45-60 years in good health and CMV-seronegative. Each CDR3 is given with its conserved first and last residue. Each record gives: CDR3 DNA, CDR3 protein, J gene, clone size, D gene, V gene. The D gene is left open where the match is weak. Clone size is shown for a subset of rows, as once, few, many or a class of expanded clone.

CDR3nt: TGTGCCAGCAGTTACTTCCAGGGTGGTCAGCCCCAGCATTTT
CDR3aa: CASSYFQGGQPQHF
j_gene: TRBJ1-5
abundance: -
d_gene: -
v_gene: TRBV6-5

CDR3nt: TGTGCCAGCCACCGGTTCGTCCAAGAGACCCAGTACTTC
CDR3aa: CASHRFVQETQYF
j_gene: TRBJ2-5
abundance: -
d_gene: -
v_gene: TRBV5-4

CDR3nt: TGCGCCAGCAGTACAGGGACCAACTATGGCTACACCTTC
CDR3aa: CASSTGTNYGYTF
j_gene: TRBJ1-2
abundance: -
d_gene: -
v_gene: TRBV5-1

CDR3nt: TGTGCCAGCAGCGCGGGGGGACGGAGCTATGGCTACACCTTC
CDR3aa: CASSAGGRSYGYTF
j_gene: TRBJ1-2
abundance: -
d_gene: -
v_gene: TRBV11-2

CDR3nt: TGTGCCTGGAGTGGGGGGGGAAACACTGAAGCTTTCTTT
CDR3aa: CAWSGGGNTEAFF
j_gene: TRBJ1-1
abundance: -
d_gene: -
v_gene: TRBV30

CDR3nt: TGTGCCAGCAGTGAGATGGGAGACTATGGCTACACCTTC
CDR3aa: CASSEMGDYGYTF
j_gene: TRBJ1-2
abundance: -
d_gene: -
v_gene: TRBV6-5

CDR3nt: TGTGCCAGCAGCTTTAGCGGTTCCAGGGAGCTGTTTTTT
CDR3aa: CASSFSGSRELFF
j_gene: TRBJ2-2
abundance: -
d_gene: -
v_gene: TRBV11-3

CDR3nt: TGCGCCAGCAGCGGGGGGGGGAGTGAGCAGTTCTTC
CDR3aa: CASSGGGSEQFF
j_gene: TRBJ2-1
abundance: -
d_gene: TRBD2
v_gene: TRBV5-1

CDR3nt: TGCGCCAGCAGCTTAGACAGGGATGGCTACACCTTC
CDR3aa: CASSLDRDGYTF
j_gene: TRBJ1-2
abundance: -
d_gene: TRBD1
v_gene: TRBV5-1

CDR3nt: TGTGCCAGTAGTATATCGGCAGGGGGCTATGGCTACACCTTC
CDR3aa: CASSISAGGYGYTF
j_gene: TRBJ1-2
abundance: -
d_gene: TRBD1
v_gene: TRBV19

CDR3nt: TGTGCCAGCAGCTTGGAGGGTGGGGTTGGGGCCAACGTCCTGACTTTC
CDR3aa: CASSLEGGVGANVLTF
j_gene: TRBJ2-6
abundance: -
d_gene: -
v_gene: TRBV7-3

CDR3nt: TGTGCCGGATCTTATTTGACAACGGGCAATCAGCCCCAGCATTTT
CDR3aa: CAGSYLTTGNQPQHF
j_gene: TRBJ1-5
abundance: -
d_gene: -
v_gene: TRBV6-1

CDR3nt: TGTGCCAGCAGTGGTGAAGGGGAGAACACCGGGGAGCTGTTTTTT
CDR3aa: CASSGEGENTGELFF
j_gene: TRBJ2-2
abundance: -
d_gene: -
v_gene: TRBV6-4

CDR3nt: TGTGCCAGTAGCGCGGACAGCTACGAGCAGTACTTC
CDR3aa: CASSADSYEQYF
j_gene: TRBJ2-7
abundance: -
d_gene: -
v_gene: TRBV19

CDR3nt: TGCGCCAGCAGCCTCCTAGCGGGGGCCGCCTACAATGAGCAGTTCTTC
CDR3aa: CASSLLAGAAYNEQFF
j_gene: TRBJ2-1
abundance: -
d_gene: TRBD2
v_gene: TRBV5-1

CDR3nt: TGTGCCAGCAGTTACTCGTCTTGGACTTTGAACACTGAAGCTTTCTTT
CDR3aa: CASSYSSWTLNTEAFF
j_gene: TRBJ1-1
abundance: -
d_gene: -
v_gene: TRBV6-5

CDR3nt: TGTGCCTGGAGTTACACCAGGACTGGGGATCAGCCCCAGCATTTT
CDR3aa: CAWSYTRTGDQPQHF
j_gene: TRBJ1-5
abundance: -
d_gene: -
v_gene: TRBV30

CDR3nt: TGTGCCAGCAGCTTAATGAGGAGTAGCGAGACCCAGTACTTC
CDR3aa: CASSLMRSSETQYF
j_gene: TRBJ2-5
abundance: -
d_gene: -
v_gene: TRBV11-1

CDR3nt: TGTGCCAGTAGTATGGGAATTCGGGGGGGCGTCGAGCAGTACTTC
CDR3aa: CASSMGIRGGVEQYF
j_gene: TRBJ2-7
abundance: -
d_gene: TRBD2
v_gene: TRBV19

CDR3nt: TGTGCCAGCAGCCCAACCAGGGTTGCCGGGGAGCTGTTTTTT
CDR3aa: CASSPTRVAGELFF
j_gene: TRBJ2-2
abundance: -
d_gene: -
v_gene: TRBV28

CDR3nt: TGTGCCAGTAGTGCCGAAGACAGGGGCGAAGAGCCCCAGCATTTT
CDR3aa: CASSAEDRGEEPQHF
j_gene: TRBJ1-5
abundance: -
d_gene: TRBD1
v_gene: TRBV19

CDR3nt: TGTGCCAGCAGCTTAGGTACTAGCACAGATACGCAGTATTTT
CDR3aa: CASSLGTSTDTQYF
j_gene: TRBJ2-3
abundance: few
d_gene: -
v_gene: TRBV7-8

CDR3nt: TGTGCCAGCAGCCCCGGGTCGGCCGAGCAGTACTTC
CDR3aa: CASSPGSAEQYF
j_gene: TRBJ2-7
abundance: -
d_gene: -
v_gene: TRBV7-6

CDR3nt: TGTGCCAGCAGCGTTGGCAGGGACTACGAGCAGTACTTC
CDR3aa: CASSVGRDYEQYF
j_gene: TRBJ2-7
abundance: -
d_gene: -
v_gene: TRBV9

CDR3nt: TGTGCCAGCAGGAGTAGCGGGGATTCCGGGGAGCTGTTTTTT
CDR3aa: CASRSSGDSGELFF
j_gene: TRBJ2-2
abundance: few
d_gene: TRBD2
v_gene: TRBV6-4

CDR3nt: TGTGCCTGGAGGAGGACAGGTCCTCGGGAAGCTTTCTTT
CDR3aa: CAWRRTGPREAFF
j_gene: TRBJ1-1
abundance: -
d_gene: TRBD1
v_gene: TRBV30

CDR3nt: TGTGCCAGCAGCTTGCCCCGACTAGGCCAGGAGGTCGGGGAGCTGTTTTTT
CDR3aa: CASSLPRLGQEVGELFF
j_gene: TRBJ2-2
abundance: -
d_gene: -
v_gene: TRBV5-4

CDR3nt: TGTGCCAGCAATCGAGGGGGCACCTATGGCTACACCTTC
CDR3aa: CASNRGGTYGYTF
j_gene: TRBJ1-2
abundance: few
d_gene: TRBD1
v_gene: TRBV5-4

CDR3nt: TGTGCCAGCAGCCTCGAGACTGGGAGGGCAAATACGCAGTATTTT
CDR3aa: CASSLETGRANTQYF
j_gene: TRBJ2-3
abundance: -
d_gene: TRBD2
v_gene: TRBV7-2

CDR3nt: TGCAGCGTTGATCCCAGCGGGGTCACAGATACGCAGTATTTT
CDR3aa: CSVDPSGVTDTQYF
j_gene: TRBJ2-3
abundance: -
d_gene: TRBD2
v_gene: TRBV29-1

CDR3nt: TGTGCCAGCAGCCAAGCAGATCTATCCAGCGGGGACGAGGAGCAGTACTTC
CDR3aa: CASSQADLSSGDEEQYF
j_gene: TRBJ2-7
abundance: once
d_gene: TRBD2
v_gene: TRBV4-2

CDR3nt: TGCGCCAGCAGCGACACACAGGGCTACGAGCAGTACTTC
CDR3aa: CASSDTQGYEQYF
j_gene: TRBJ2-7
abundance: -
d_gene: -
v_gene: TRBV5-1

CDR3nt: TGCAGCGTCTCGGGACAGAGCTACGAGCAGTACTTC
CDR3aa: CSVSGQSYEQYF
j_gene: TRBJ2-7
abundance: -
d_gene: TRBD1
v_gene: TRBV29-1

CDR3nt: TGCGCCAGCAGCTTGTCCGGTGCAGATACGCAGTATTTT
CDR3aa: CASSLSGADTQYF
j_gene: TRBJ2-3
abundance: -
d_gene: -
v_gene: TRBV5-1

CDR3nt: TGTGCCAGCAGCCGGACAGTTAGCACAGATACGCAGTATTTT
CDR3aa: CASSRTVSTDTQYF
j_gene: TRBJ2-3
abundance: few
d_gene: -
v_gene: TRBV5-4

CDR3nt: TGTGCCAGCAGCGTAAAGTTGGCAGAACACTACGAGCAGTACTTC
CDR3aa: CASSVKLAEHYEQYF
j_gene: TRBJ2-7
abundance: -
d_gene: -
v_gene: TRBV9

CDR3nt: TGTGCCACCATGAGAGCGGCTTTAGATGGCTACACCTTC
CDR3aa: CATMRAALDGYTF
j_gene: TRBJ1-2
abundance: -
d_gene: -
v_gene: TRBV6-5

CDR3nt: TGTGCCAGTAGTATGTGGGACAGGGGCCACTACGAGCAGTACTTC
CDR3aa: CASSMWDRGHYEQYF
j_gene: TRBJ2-7
abundance: -
d_gene: TRBD1
v_gene: TRBV19

CDR3nt: TGTGCCAGCAGTCTCTTAGGACAGGTCACCGGGGAGCTGTTTTTT
CDR3aa: CASSLLGQVTGELFF
j_gene: TRBJ2-2
abundance: -
d_gene: TRBD1
v_gene: TRBV27

CDR3nt: TGTGCCTGGAGCGGGGGGGGCGGAAACATTCAGTACTTC
CDR3aa: CAWSGGGGNIQYF
j_gene: TRBJ2-4
abundance: -
d_gene: TRBD2
v_gene: TRBV30

CDR3nt: TGTGCCAGCAGCCCCCCTCAGGGCTTTAACTATGGCTACACCTTC
CDR3aa: CASSPPQGFNYGYTF
j_gene: TRBJ1-2
abundance: few
d_gene: -
v_gene: TRBV11-2

CDR3nt: TGTGCCAGCAGCCGGACAGTGGACGGTTCCTACGAGCAGTACTTC
CDR3aa: CASSRTVDGSYEQYF
j_gene: TRBJ2-7
abundance: -
d_gene: -
v_gene: TRBV6-5

CDR3nt: TGTGCCAGCAGCGCCCTTGCTAGCGGGGGGGCAGTTGGGTCCTACAATGAGCAGTTCTTC
CDR3aa: CASSALASGGAVGSYNEQFF
j_gene: TRBJ2-1
abundance: -
d_gene: TRBD2
v_gene: TRBV9

CDR3nt: TGTGCCAGCACAGTAGCGGGGGGGCAGTTCTTC
CDR3aa: CASTVAGGQFF
j_gene: TRBJ2-1
abundance: -
d_gene: TRBD2
v_gene: TRBV6-5

CDR3nt: TGTGCCACCAGCATAAAAGACAGGGTTTATACCGGTGAAAAACTGTTTTTT
CDR3aa: CATSIKDRVYTGEKLFF
j_gene: TRBJ1-4
abundance: -
d_gene: TRBD1
v_gene: TRBV15

CDR3nt: TGTGCCAGCAGCTTAGGCGGCGGAAACTATGGCTACACCTTC
CDR3aa: CASSLGGGNYGYTF
j_gene: TRBJ1-2
abundance: -
d_gene: -
v_gene: TRBV5-6

CDR3nt: TGTGCCAGCAGCTTGGAGCGGACAGGGGTCAGAGAGCAGTACTTC
CDR3aa: CASSLERTGVREQYF
j_gene: TRBJ2-7
abundance: -
d_gene: TRBD1
v_gene: TRBV5-4

CDR3nt: TGTGCCAGCAGCTTAGTAGATAGCAATCAGCCCCAGCATTTT
CDR3aa: CASSLVDSNQPQHF
j_gene: TRBJ1-5
abundance: few
d_gene: -
v_gene: TRBV7-6

CDR3nt: TGTGCCAGCAGCCCCACCGGGTCTATAACTCAGCCCCAGCATTTT
CDR3aa: CASSPTGSITQPQHF
j_gene: TRBJ1-5
abundance: once
d_gene: -
v_gene: TRBV9

CDR3nt: TGTGCCAGCAGCTTAAAGACTAGCGGGGGAACACAAGATACGCAGTATTTT
CDR3aa: CASSLKTSGGTQDTQYF
j_gene: TRBJ2-3
abundance: -
d_gene: TRBD2
v_gene: TRBV7-8

CDR3nt: TGTGCCAGCAGTCATAATACAGGGGGGAGAGGTGAAAAACTGTTTTTT
CDR3aa: CASSHNTGGRGEKLFF
j_gene: TRBJ1-4
abundance: -
d_gene: TRBD1
v_gene: TRBV28

CDR3nt: TGCGCCAGCAGCGGGGGACTAGCGGGGGGGCTCTACGAGCAGTACTTC
CDR3aa: CASSGGLAGGLYEQYF
j_gene: TRBJ2-7
abundance: -
d_gene: TRBD2
v_gene: TRBV5-1

CDR3nt: TGTGCCAGCAGTGGCTACAGGGGGCGGGAGGATGGCTACACCTTC
CDR3aa: CASSGYRGREDGYTF
j_gene: TRBJ1-2
abundance: few
d_gene: TRBD1
v_gene: TRBV2

CDR3nt: TGTGCCAGCAGTCGATACGATCAGGGAAGTACTGAAGCTTTCTTT
CDR3aa: CASSRYDQGSTEAFF
j_gene: TRBJ1-1
abundance: -
d_gene: -
v_gene: TRBV11-2